The 24 T cell receptor beta chains given below trace back to one sample, sequenced in a study of T cell changes during pregnancy in multiple sclerosis. The assay was immunoSEQ multiplex PCR, and TCRdb's table has in-frame clones only and misses some. This sample carries approximately 65,000 clones, more than 75% of them seen once, and the ten largest clones take approximately 1.3%. The source was peripheral blood, collected in the third trimester of pregnancy. Every receptor here comes from a female donor in good health, enrolled as a control in a pregnancy study.

The V call is TRBV5-1, the J call TRBJ1-1; D not certain. This CDR3 has 15 residues. V was shortened by 0 bases and J by 4 bases, with 13 bases between the two germline ends. Germline CDR1 reads SGHRS; CDR2 reads YFSETQ. Here the CDR3 DNA reads TGCGCCAGCAGCTTGGAACCCCCGGCGGGCACTGAAGCTTTCTTT. Residues: CASSLEPPAGTEAFF.

The genes are TRBV2 and TRBJ1-4; D may be TRBD1 (5 bases). This CDR3 is built from 13 residues. V lost 4 bases and J lost 8, with 11 bases in between. CDR1 is SNHLY, CDR2 FYNNEI, per germline. The CDR3 protein is CASSVFQGEKLFF. The CDR3 DNA sequence: TGTGCCAGCAGTGTGTTCCAGGGAGAAAAACTGTTTTTT.

The V and J genes are TRBV15 and TRBJ2-5, with 8 bases fitting TRBD2. This CDR3 has 16 residues. V trimming: 5 bases; J trimming: 4 bases; junction bases outside the gene matches: 12. CDR1 and CDR2 from the germline V gene are LNHNV and YYDKDF (reference sequence). This CDR3 is CATSVGGAGALETQYF. In DNA form, the CDR3 reads TGTGCCACCAGCGTGGGGGGAGCGGGGGCCCTAGAGACCCAGTACTTC.

This rearrangement joins TRBV7-2 to TRBJ2-3; tentative D call: TRBD1 (6 bases). CDR1 and CDR2 (germline): SGHTA, FQGNSA. The CDR3 covers 15 residues. V lost 4 bases and J 0 bases, leaving 11 bases between the germline ends. In nucleotides, the CDR3 is TGTGCCAGCAGCTCTCAGGGGCGAAGCACAGATACGCAGTATTTT. It yields the protein CASSSQGRSTDTQYF.

This clone was found once. The chain uses TRBV6-8 and TRBJ2-6; 7 bases are shared with TRBD1. V shed 6 bases, J shed 16 bases, and the junction held 12 bases outside the gene matches. CDR1 and CDR2 from the germline V gene are MNHGY and SAAAGT. The CDR3 loop spans 13 amino acids. For the CDR3, the DNA is TGTGCCAGCAGCCACTGGGACAGACCAACTCTGACTTTC. Amino acids: CASSHWDRPTLTF.

The chain recombines TRBV4-2 with TRBJ2-2; TRBD2 matches 14 bases. Trimming took 4 bases from V and 3 from J; bases not matched to a gene: 4. This CDR3 contains 17 residues. The germline gives CDR1 LGHNA, CDR2 YNFKEQ. In DNA form, the CDR3 reads TGTGCCAGCAGCCCCGGGACTAGCGGGGGTTACACCGGGGAGCTGTTTTTT. This translates into CASSPGTSGGYTGELFF.

The chain couples TRBV29-1 to TRBJ1-1; unclear D gene. Germline V gives CDR1 SQVTM, CDR2 ANQGSEA. Trimming stripped 1 base from V and 3 bases from J, with 15 bases between. The length of the CDR3 is 15 residues. The CDR3 sequence is CSVEVGRGPDTEAFF. The CDR3 DNA follows: TGCAGCGTTGAAGTAGGGCGCGGGCCGGACACTGAAGCTTTCTTT.

The chain joins TRBV30 to TRBJ2-5, with TRBD2 matching 8 bases. Trimming at V came to 4 bases and at J to 5 bases, leaving 9 bases not matched to a gene. Germline values: CDR1 GTSNPN, CDR2 SVGIG (reference sequence). This CDR3 comprises 14 residues. CDR3 amino acids: CAWISGTRRETQYF. DNA of the CDR3: TGTGCCTGGATCAGCGGGACTAGGAGGGAGACCCAGTACTTC.

The chain combines TRBV28 with TRBJ1-6, with D uncertain. The V gene lost 6 bases and the J gene lost 11 bases, with 17 bases spanning the gap. This CDR3 comprises 14 residues. CDR1 is MDHEN, CDR2 SYDVKM, per germline. The CDR3 reads CASRSGRPVAPLHF. DNA for the CDR3: TGTGCCAGCAGGAGTGGCAGGCCCGTAGCACCCCTCCACTTT.

This sequence joins TRBV27 and TRBJ1-2, with 7 bases aligning to TRBD1. CDR1 and CDR2 from the germline V gene are MNHEY and SMNVEV (reference sequence). The junction had 6 bases not matched to a gene; V was cut back by 8 bases and J by 3 bases. The CDR3 contains 13 residues. CDR3 sequence: CASHGGGDYGYTF. CDR3 bases: TGTGCCAGCCACGGAGGGGGCGACTATGGCTACACCTTC.

The rearrangement joins TRBV11-3 to TRBJ1-1; 7 nucleotides line up with TRBD1. The CDR3 extends over 15 amino acids. The J segment lost 8 bases and the V segment lost 3 bases, leaving 12 bases of the junction unmatched. Germline-derived CDR1 and CDR2 are SGHNT and YENEEA. CDR3 sequence (DNA): TGTGCCAGCAGCTTGGGGTTGGGGGAGACAGGGGAAGCTTTCTTT. It specifies CASSLGLGETGEAFF.

The chain uses TRBV19 and TRBJ1-1; 9 bases match TRBD1. Germline CDR1 and CDR2: LNHDA and SQIVND (reference sequence). The CDR3 is made up of 14 amino acids. J lost 5 bases, V lost 3 bases, and 4 bases had no gene match. The DNA for the CDR3 is TGTGCCAGTAGTATGACAGGGGGTAGGACTGAAGCTTTCTTT. Amino acid sequence: CASSMTGGRTEAFF.

This CDR3 reads CASSIPGWTNEKLFF. In DNA, the CDR3 is TGTGCCAGTAGTATACCGGGTTGGACTAATGAAAAACTGTTTTTT. The genes are TRBV19 and TRBJ1-4; no reliable D call. Between the trimmed V and J ends, which lost 2 bases and 2 bases, there was a span of 9 bases. The CDR3 is 15 residues long. CDR1 is LNHDA, CDR2 SQIVND, per germline (reference sequence).

The chain links TRBV11-2 to TRBJ2-1, with 9 nucleotides matching TRBD2. The CDR3 extends over 14 amino acids. Unmatched junction bases numbered 4, after V lost 4 bases and J lost 6 bases. Per germline, CDR1 SGHAT and CDR2 FQNNGV. The CDR3 sequence: CASSSGTSPNEQFF. DNA for the CDR3: TGTGCCAGCAGCTCCGGGACTAGCCCCAATGAGCAGTTCTTC.

This clone was seen only once. This chain links TRBV19 with TRBJ1-1; 7 positions match TRBD1. The trim removed 10 bases at V and 8 bases at J, leaving 4 bases unmatched. Germline V gene lookup returns CDR1 LNHDA and CDR2 SQIVND (reference sequence). The CDR3 runs to 10 residues. In DNA, the CDR3 is TGTGCCACCGCGGACAGGGAAGCTTTCTTT. Its translation is CATADREAFF.

The rearrangement uses TRBV6-1 and TRBJ2-5; 8 bases agree with TRBD2. This CDR3 has 14 amino acids. The germline CDR1 and CDR2 sequences are MNHNS and SASEGT. Trimming cost V 4 bases and J 7 bases; bases outside gene matches: 8. CDR3 sequence (DNA): TGTGCCAGCAGTGCGGGGGGGCAGGCGGCGACCCAGTACTTC. Protein sequence: CASSAGGQAATQYF.

The chain combines TRBV7-9 with TRBJ1-3; TRBD1 might be the D (5 bases). The CDR3 sequence is 16 residues long. Germline CDR1 is SEHNR and CDR2 is FQNEAQ (reference sequence). Trimming shortened V by 1 base and J by 0 bases, and 10 bases separated the two germline ends. The CDR3 sequence: CASSLGQPNSGNTIYF. In DNA form, the CDR3 reads TGTGCCAGCAGCTTAGGACAGCCGAACTCTGGAAACACCATATATTTT.

V gene TRBV5-1 combines with J gene TRBJ2-2, with a weak D call TRBD1 (6 bases). V was pared by 5 bases and J by 1 base, with 12 bases between. The CDR3 spans 15 residues. Germline-derived CDR1 and CDR2 are SGHRS and YFSETQ. DNA of the CDR3: TGCGCCAGCAGGTCGGGGACATTGAACACCGGGGAGCTGTTTTTT. Amino acid sequence: CASRSGTLNTGELFF.

The chain combines TRBV2 with TRBJ2-7; no clear D. The germline V gene has CDR1 SNHLY and CDR2 FYNNEI. The CDR3 runs 11 residues. Trimming cost V 5 bases and J 6 bases, with 8 bases left between them. The CDR3 is CASSTSVEQYF. As DNA, the CDR3 is TGTGCCAGCAGTACCAGTGTCGAGCAGTACTTC.

The chain joins TRBV9 to TRBJ1-1; D remains unclear. CDR1 and CDR2 (germline): SGDLS, YYNGEE. Between the trimmed V and J ends, which lost 4 bases and 1 base, there was a span of 11 bases. The CDR3 covers 14 residues. The CDR3 DNA reads as TGTGCCAGCAGCCCAGACATGCAGAACACTGAAGCTTTCTTT. Translating gives CASSPDMQNTEAFF.

This chain joins TRBV28 and TRBJ1-2; TRBD1 is a possible D gene (5 bases). V was clipped by 7 bases and J by 5 bases, with 17 bases between them. There are 14 residues in the CDR3. Germline V gene data show CDR1 as MDHEN and CDR2 as SYDVKM. CDR3 in DNA: TGTGCCAGCACTACGGGACTGAATCCTTATGGCTACACCTTC. Encoded protein: CASTTGLNPYGYTF.

The chain couples TRBV10-3 to TRBJ1-1; TRBD1 matches at 9 bases. The CDR3 loop spans 14 amino acids. The trim removed 5 bases at V and 1 base at J, leaving 2 bases unmatched. CDR1 and CDR2 (germline): ENHRY, SYGVKD. CDR3 coding DNA: TGTGCCATCAGTACAGGGGGCGGGAACACTGAAGCTTTCTTT. It is translated as CAISTGGGNTEAFF.

The rearrangement links TRBV11-1 to TRBJ2-1; TRBD2 might be the D (5 bases). Trimming stripped 5 bases from V and 4 bases from J, with 15 bases between. The CDR3 extends over 15 amino acids. Germline-derived CDR1 and CDR2 are SGHAT and FQDESV (reference sequence). The CDR3 nucleotides are TGTGCCAGCAGCCCGGCCCGGGATCCTTACAATGAGCAGTTCTTC. Translating it yields CASSPARDPYNEQFF.

This chain connects TRBV2 to TRBJ1-1; a weak D match, TRBD1 (5 bases). The CDR3 loop spans 14 amino acids. Germline assignment: CDR1 SNHLY and CDR2 FYNNEI. With 7 bases removed from V and 0 bases from J, the gap between germline ends came to 12 bases. CDR3 amino acids: CASNPTVMNTEAFF. The DNA of the CDR3 is TGTGCCAGCAACCCGACAGTAATGAACACTGAAGCTTTCTTT.